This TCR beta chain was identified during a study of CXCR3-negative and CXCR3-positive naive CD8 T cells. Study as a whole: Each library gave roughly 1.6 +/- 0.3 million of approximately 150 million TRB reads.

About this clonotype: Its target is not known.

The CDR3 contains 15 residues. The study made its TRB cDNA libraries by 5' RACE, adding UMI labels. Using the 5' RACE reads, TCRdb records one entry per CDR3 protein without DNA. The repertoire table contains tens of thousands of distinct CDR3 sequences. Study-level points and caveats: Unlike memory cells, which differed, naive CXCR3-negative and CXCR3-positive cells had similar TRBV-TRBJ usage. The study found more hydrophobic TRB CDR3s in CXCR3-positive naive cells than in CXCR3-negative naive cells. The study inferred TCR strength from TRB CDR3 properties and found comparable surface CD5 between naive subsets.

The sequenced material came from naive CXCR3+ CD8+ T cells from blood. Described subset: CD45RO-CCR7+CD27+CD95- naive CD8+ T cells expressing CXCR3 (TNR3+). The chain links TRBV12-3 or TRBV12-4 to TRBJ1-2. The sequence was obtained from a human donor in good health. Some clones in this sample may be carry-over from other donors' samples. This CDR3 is CASSQDIGSNYGYTF.